The 27 T cell receptor beta chains below were found in one sample sequenced in a study of cytomegalovirus exposure and HLA in healthy donors. The PCR made use of 60 Vbeta and 13 Jbeta primers. The method was immunoSEQ multiplex PCR; TCRdb's version includes in-frame clones alone and lacks a portion of them. The sample shows roughly 120,000 clones, 69% of them seen only once. The sequencing input was PBMCs. The receptors shown here come from a woman aged 70 to 79 in good health and CMV-seropositive.

This rearrangement joins TRBV4-2 to TRBJ1-5, with TRBD1 as a possible D gene (6 bases). Trimming took 0 bases from V and 4 from J, leaving 13 bases between them. This CDR3 spans 16 amino acids. Germline lookup yields CDR1 LGHNA and CDR2 YNFKEQ. The CDR3 here is CASSQEIQTGNQPQHF. CDR3 in DNA: TGTGCCAGCAGCCAAGAGATCCAAACAGGGAATCAGCCCCAGCATTTT.

This clone was picked up one time. This chain joins TRBV7-9 and TRBJ2-2; D may be TRBD1 (6 bases). This CDR3 is built from 14 residues. The V end lost 3 bases, the J end lost 1 base, and 6 bases lay between the germline ends. Germline CDR1 reads SEHNR; CDR2 reads FQNEAQ (reference sequence). This CDR3 is CASSLGQNTGELFF. In nucleotides, the CDR3 is TGTGCCAGCAGCTTGGGACAGAACACCGGGGAGCTGTTTTTT.

V gene TRBV5-4 combines with J gene TRBJ2-2, with 10 bases fitting TRBD1. The J segment lost 4 bases and the V segment lost 0 bases, leaving 9 bases of the junction unmatched. The CDR3 consists of 18 residues. Germline lookup yields CDR1 SGHNT and CDR2 YYREEE (reference sequence). DNA of the CDR3: TGTGCCAGCAGCTTGGGTGACAGGGGGCTCTGGGGCACCGGGGAGCTGTTTTTT. It encodes CASSLGDRGLWGTGELFF.

V is TRBV19 and J is TRBJ1-4; D is possibly TRBD1 (5 bases). The CDR3 extends over 13 amino acids. Looked up from germline, CDR1 is LNHDA and CDR2 is SQIVND (reference sequence). V lost 3 bases and J lost 13, with 15 bases in between. The CDR3 sequence is CASSMMAQGGLFF. For the CDR3, the DNA is TGTGCCAGTAGTATGATGGCCCAGGGTGGACTGTTTTTT.

The chain couples TRBV10-2 to TRBJ1-1; 9 positions match TRBD1. This CDR3 is built from 15 residues. Germline CDR1 and CDR2: WSHSY and SAAADI. Trimming removed 7 bases from V and 4 bases from J; junction bases left unmatched: 10. The CDR3 nucleotides read TGCGCCAGCATTCTACAGGGGGCTGGGGGCACTGAAGCTTTCTTT. Its protein product is CASILQGAGGTEAFF.

The CDR3 protein is CASSQTGSNSPLHF. CDR3 coding DNA: TGCGCCAGCAGCCAGACAGGGAGTAATTCACCCCTCCACTTT. The chain has TRBV5-1 and TRBJ1-6, with TRBD1 identical over 7 bases. Germline loops: CDR1 SGHRS, CDR2 YFSETQ. Losses at the gene ends were 4 bases for V and 6 bases for J; bases not matched to a gene: 4. This CDR3 spans 14 amino acids.

The rearrangement uses TRBV6-5 and TRBJ1-1; TRBD1 might be the D (6 bases). Trimming cost V 1 base and J 1 base, with 7 bases left between them. Germline CDR1 and CDR2: MNHEY and SVGAGI. This CDR3 spans 14 amino acids. The CDR3 loop is CASSYLGQNTEAFF. The CDR3 region has the DNA TGTGCCAGCAGTTACTTGGGACAGAACACTGAAGCTTTCTTT.

CDR3 sequence: CASGGVGRGLENGYTF. The CDR3 DNA reads as TGTGCCAGCGGGGGGGTAGGAAGGGGCCTTGAGAATGGCTACACCTTC. The chain carries TRBV7-9 and TRBJ1-2; weak D call: TRBD1 (5 bases). The CDR3 runs 16 residues. The ends were cut back, 8 bases at V and 6 bases at J, with 25 bases in the middle. Germline-derived CDR1 and CDR2 are SEHNR and FQNEAQ (reference sequence).

This clone has only a few counts. The gene calls are TRBV30 and TRBJ2-2; 9 nucleotides agree with TRBD2. Germline-derived CDR1 and CDR2 are GTSNPN and SVGIG (reference sequence). This CDR3 region has 17 residues. V gave up 0 bases and J gave up 6 bases; unmatched junction bases: 11. The CDR3 here is CAWSVAIAGVSPGELFF. The CDR3 DNA is TGTGCCTGGAGTGTGGCTATAGCGGGGGTATCCCCCGGGGAGCTGTTTTTT.

The chain couples TRBV19 to TRBJ2-2; 7 nucleotides agree with TRBD1. CDR3 length: 14 amino acids. J gave up 6 bases and V 6 bases, and 7 bases lay outside the gene matches. Germline values: CDR1 LNHDA, CDR2 SQIVND (reference sequence). The CDR3 coding sequence is TGTGCCAGTAGGATAAACAGGGGTGCCGGGGAGCTGTTTTTT. Amino acids: CASRINRGAGELFF.

This CDR3 reads CASNNLDRGRVYTF. Written as DNA, the CDR3 is TGTGCCAGCAATAACCTGGACAGGGGGCGCGTCTACACCTTC. The chain uses TRBV6-5 and TRBJ1-2; TRBD1 matches 11 bases. CDR1 is MNHEY and CDR2 is SVGAGI in the germline V gene. The J segment lost 10 bases and the V segment lost 7 bases, leaving 11 bases of the junction unmatched. This CDR3 spans 14 amino acids.

This rearrangement joins TRBV7-2 to TRBJ1-1; no clear D gene. Germline V gene sequence: CDR1 SGHTA, CDR2 FQGNSA. V shed 5 bases and J shed 0 bases, with 13 bases lying between them. This CDR3 has 15 residues. CDR3 sequence reads: CASSPRTPVNTEAFF. The DNA for the CDR3 is TGTGCCAGCAGCCCCAGGACTCCCGTGAACACTGAAGCTTTCTTT.

The rearrangement links TRBV2 to TRBJ1-1; TRBD1 might be the D (6 bases). Germline CDR1 and CDR2: SNHLY and FYNNEI. The CDR3 loop spans 17 amino acids. V lost 4 bases and J lost 3, with 21 bases in between. CDR3 sequence reads: CASSGGQGTSFYTEAFF. The CDR3 nucleotides are TGTGCCAGCAGTGGAGGGCAGGGGACCTCCTTTTACACTGAAGCTTTCTTT.

Only a few counts were recorded for this clone. This rearrangement joins TRBV2 to TRBJ1-4; D call uncertain. Trimming cost V 5 bases and J 5 bases, with 12 bases left between them. CDR3 length equals 14 residues. Germline CDR1 is SNHLY and CDR2 is FYNNEI. Here the CDR3 reads CASSLYRQNEKLFF. The CDR3 bases are TGTGCCAGCAGTCTTTACAGACAAAATGAAAAACTGTTTTTT.

This clone was counted a few times. The chain uses TRBV2 and TRBJ2-7; D not certain. V was cut by 6 bases and J by 3 bases, with 3 bases left in between. The CDR3 covers 10 residues. Looked up from germline, CDR1 is SNHLY and CDR2 is FYNNEI. The CDR3 loop reads CASSRYEQYF. CDR3 DNA: TGTGCCAGCAGCCGCTACGAGCAGTACTTC.

This chain connects TRBV30 to TRBJ2-5, with 11 bases fitting TRBD2. Germline values: CDR1 GTSNPN, CDR2 SVGIG (reference sequence). The V gene end was trimmed by 2 bases and the J gene end by 4 bases; junction bases not matched to a gene: 12. The CDR3 runs 17 residues. The CDR3 sequence: CAWSITILAGVLETQYF. The CDR3 DNA sequence: TGTGCCTGGAGTATCACCATACTAGCGGGGGTTCTAGAGACCCAGTACTTC.

This sequence joins TRBV4-3 and TRBJ1-2, with D perhaps matching TRBD1 (5 bases). Trimming pared 1 base from V and 4 bases from J, leaving 13 bases between. CDR1 and CDR2 from the germline V gene are LGHNA and YSLEER. The CDR3 sequence is 15 residues long. In DNA form, the CDR3 reads TGCGCCAGCAGCCAAGTACTGACAGTAATCTATGGCTACACCTTC. Protein sequence: CASSQVLTVIYGYTF.

The gene calls are TRBV9 and TRBJ2-5; 9 bases are shared with TRBD2. This CDR3 region has 16 residues. V trimming: 0 bases; J trimming: 1 base; junction bases outside the gene matches: 4. CDR1 is SGDLS, CDR2 YYNGEE, per germline. The DNA for the CDR3 is TGTGCCAGCAGCGTAGAGGATAGCGGGGGCCAAGAGACCCAGTACTTC. It translates to CASSVEDSGGQETQYF.

The V gene is TRBV27, the J gene TRBJ1-5; the match to TRBD1 covers 10 bases. Trimming at V came to 8 bases and at J to 4 bases, leaving 5 bases not matched to a gene. The CDR3 contains 14 residues. Looked up from germline, CDR1 is MNHEY and CDR2 is SMNVEV (reference sequence). The DNA of the CDR3 is TGTGCCAGCGGGGACAGGGGCCCAAATCAGCCCCAGCATTTT. Translated: CASGDRGPNQPQHF.

This clone appeared a single time. The CDR3 here is CASSQGAASYEKLFF. In DNA, the CDR3 is TGTGCCAGCAGCCAAGGGGCGGCCAGTTATGAAAAACTGTTTTTT. The gene calls are TRBV7-8 and TRBJ1-4, with a tentative D call TRBD1 (5 bases). Trimming removed 5 bases from V and 6 bases from J, with 16 bases in between. This CDR3 spans 15 amino acids. Germline values: CDR1 SGHVS, CDR2 FQNEAQ.

The V and J genes are TRBV5-1 and TRBJ2-3; a possible D gene is TRBD2 (5 bases). With 6 bases removed from V and 10 bases from J, the gap between germline ends came to 12 bases. The CDR3 has 11 amino acids. Germline loops: CDR1 SGHRS, CDR2 YFSETQ. CDR3 nucleotides: TGCGCCAGCACCACCGGGATTTCGCAGTATTTT. Residues: CASTTGISQYF.

The chain is built from TRBV30 and TRBJ1-6, with TRBD1 matching over 8 bases. This CDR3 is built from 13 residues. Losses at the gene ends were 8 bases for V and 9 bases for J; bases not matched to a gene: 9. Germline CDR1 and CDR2: GTSNPN and SVGIG (reference sequence). CDR3 loop: CARARDRFSPLHF. In nucleotides, the CDR3 is TGTGCCCGTGCTCGGGACAGGTTTTCACCCCTCCACTTT.

The V call is TRBV2, the J call TRBJ1-6, with TRBD1 matching over 8 bases. Germline assignment: CDR1 SNHLY and CDR2 FYNNEI. The CDR3 totals 15 residues. Trimming took 6 bases from V and 7 from J; bases not matched to a gene: 8. The CDR3 loop is CASSLQGGRNSPLHF. In DNA form, the CDR3 reads TGTGCCAGCAGCCTACAGGGGGGTAGGAATTCACCCCTCCACTTT.

This rearrangement joins TRBV10-1 to TRBJ1-5; perhaps TRBD1 as D (5 bases). V lost 5 bases and J lost 5, with 13 bases in between. CDR3 length equals 14 residues. The germline V gene has CDR1 WNHNN and CDR2 SYGVQD (reference sequence). The CDR3 region has the DNA TGCGCCAGCAGTCGGAGGGACTCGCATCAGCCCCAGCATTTT. Its protein is CASSRRDSHQPQHF.

This chain links TRBV30 with TRBJ2-7; 11 bases agree with TRBD1. This CDR3 is 15 amino acids long. V was clipped by 1 base and J by 0 bases; unmatched bases: 2. CDR1 is GTSNPN and CDR2 is SVGIG in the germline V gene (reference sequence). The CDR3 here is CAWSDGTGGSYEQYF. As DNA, the CDR3 is TGTGCCTGGAGTGACGGGACAGGGGGCTCCTACGAGCAGTACTTC. Supplemented by reference TRBV30 and TRBJ2-7, the full variable domain reads SQTIHQWPATLVQPVGSPLSLECTVEGTSNPNLYWYRQAAGRGLQLLFYSVGIGQISSEVPQNLSASRPQDRQFILSSKKLLLSDSGFYLCAWSDGTGGSYEQYFGPGTRLTVT.

In its sample, this clone was seen a few times. The chain recombines TRBV6-4 with TRBJ1-6, with a possible D match to TRBD1 (5 bases). CDR3 length: 15 residues. Germline assignment: CDR1 MRHNA and CDR2 SNTAGT. V lost 2 bases and J lost 6, with 11 bases in between. The CDR3 region has the DNA TGTGCCAGCAGTGACGGCCAGGGCGGTAATTCACCCCTCCACTTT. Residues: CASSDGQGGNSPLHF.

The CDR3 protein is CASPPPGGYGYTF. CDR3 DNA sequence: TGCGCCAGCCCCCCTCCCGGGGGCTATGGCTACACCTTC. The rearrangement joins TRBV23-1 to TRBJ1-2, with a possible D match to TRBD1 (5 bases). TRBV23-1 is filed as an ORF, its function uncertain. This CDR3 has 13 residues. V shed 8 bases and J shed 4 bases, with 14 bases lying between them.